This is a list of T cell receptor beta chains from one sample in a study of T cell repertoires in cytomegalovirus infection. TCRdb reprocessed the reads via MiXCR and lists one record per CDR3 protein. The sample comprises fewer than 350,000 distinct CDR3 sequences, roughly a sixth of which are singletons, and around 11% rests with the top ten. The sequencing sample was made of PBMCs. Source of these receptors: a human donor in good health (CMV status not recorded). Some clones in this sample may be carry-over from other donors' samples. Both conserved end residues are part of each CDR3. The order of the fields is CDR3 length, J gene, clone size, D gene, V gene, CDR3 DNA, CDR3 protein. D genes are given only for firm matches. Only part of the rows carry a size: once, few, many, or a class if the clone is expanded.

len: 15; j_gene: TRBJ2-3; abundance: many; d_gene: NA; v_gene: TRBV7-3; CDR3nt: TGTGCCAGCAGCCGCGTGGGGGGGCACACAGATACGCAGTATTTT; CDR3aa: CASSRVGGHTDTQYF
len: 15; j_gene: TRBJ1-4; abundance: NA; d_gene: NA; v_gene: TRBV6-1; CDR3nt: TGTGCCAGCAGTGAAGTTGGGGGGCTTGGGGAAAAACTGTTTTTT; CDR3aa: CASSEVGGLGEKLFF
len: 15; j_gene: TRBJ1-6; abundance: few; d_gene: NA; v_gene: TRBV9; CDR3nt: TGTGCCAGCAGCGCCGGAGAGACCTATAATTCACCCCTCCACTTT; CDR3aa: CASSAGETYNSPLHF
len: 16; j_gene: TRBJ2-1; abundance: few; d_gene: TRBD1; v_gene: TRBV6-6; CDR3nt: TGTGCCAGCAGTTCTAGACAGGGGCCCTACTACAATGAGCAGTTCTTC; CDR3aa: CASSSRQGPYYNEQFF
len: 13; j_gene: TRBJ1-2; abundance: NA; d_gene: NA; v_gene: TRBV28; CDR3nt: TGTGCCAGTTCGGGGGGAGGGGCATATGGCTACACCTTC; CDR3aa: CASSGGGAYGYTF
len: 15; j_gene: TRBJ2-5; abundance: NA; d_gene: NA; v_gene: TRBV28; CDR3nt: TGTGCCAGCAGGAACAGGGAACTCCTCCGGGAGACCCAGTACTTC; CDR3aa: CASRNRELLRETQYF
len: 14; j_gene: TRBJ1-5; abundance: NA; d_gene: NA; v_gene: TRBV12-3/TRBV12-4; CDR3nt: TGTGCCAGCAGTTTTGGGGGTCTGAGTCAGCCCCAGCATTTT; CDR3aa: CASSFGGLSQPQHF
len: 17; j_gene: TRBJ2-1; abundance: few; d_gene: TRBD2; v_gene: TRBV2; CDR3nt: TGTGCCAGCAGGGGAGGAACTAGCGGGGGGGCTTACAATGAGCAGTTCTTC; CDR3aa: CASRGGTSGGAYNEQFF
len: 12; j_gene: TRBJ2-2; abundance: NA; d_gene: NA; v_gene: TRBV29-1; CDR3nt: TGCAGCGTTGGGTCATACACCGGGGAGCTGTTTTTT; CDR3aa: CSVGSYTGELFF
len: 14; j_gene: TRBJ1-2; abundance: NA; d_gene: TRBD1; v_gene: TRBV6-2/TRBV6-3; CDR3nt: TGTGCCAGCGAAGCCGGGACAGCTAACTATGGCTACACCTTC; CDR3aa: CASEAGTANYGYTF
len: 14; j_gene: TRBJ1-4; abundance: many; d_gene: NA; v_gene: TRBV4-2; CDR3nt: TGTGCCAGCAGTCGAGGGGGGACTAATGAAAAACTGTTTTTT; CDR3aa: CASSRGGTNEKLFF
len: 12; j_gene: TRBJ1-1; abundance: many; d_gene: NA; v_gene: TRBV7-2; CDR3nt: TGTGCCAGCAGCATACTTAACACTGAAGCTTTCTTT; CDR3aa: CASSILNTEAFF
len: 15; j_gene: TRBJ2-3; abundance: many; d_gene: TRBD1; v_gene: TRBV7-2; CDR3nt: TGTGCCAGCAGCTGGGACAGGGGTCCAGGAGATACGCAGTATTTT; CDR3aa: CASSWDRGPGDTQYF
len: 16; j_gene: TRBJ2-1; abundance: NA; d_gene: NA; v_gene: TRBV27; CDR3nt: TGTGCCAGCAGTTTTGAAGGGGCCCAGTTCTACAATGAGCAGTTCTTC; CDR3aa: CASSFEGAQFYNEQFF
len: 16; j_gene: TRBJ2-1; abundance: NA; d_gene: TRBD2; v_gene: TRBV12-3/TRBV12-4; CDR3nt: TGTGCCAGCAAACCCCCGGGACTAGCGGGGTCGGGTGAGCAGTTCTTC; CDR3aa: CASKPPGLAGSGEQFF
len: 15; j_gene: TRBJ2-1; abundance: many; d_gene: TRBD1; v_gene: TRBV7-2; CDR3nt: TGTGCCAGCAGCCGGACAGGGGGACCCTACAATGAGCAGTTCTTC; CDR3aa: CASSRTGGPYNEQFF
len: 16; j_gene: TRBJ1-3; abundance: many; d_gene: NA; v_gene: TRBV28; CDR3nt: TGTGCCAGCAGTTCTCCGGGGGGGAGCTCTGGAAACACCATATATTTT; CDR3aa: CASSSPGGSSGNTIYF
len: 14; j_gene: TRBJ1-2; abundance: NA; d_gene: TRBD1; v_gene: TRBV28; CDR3nt: TGTGCCAGCAGTTTGCTAGGGGGCGTCTATGGCTACACCTTC; CDR3aa: CASSLLGGVYGYTF
len: 14; j_gene: TRBJ2-2; abundance: few; d_gene: NA; v_gene: TRBV29-1; CDR3nt: TGCAGCGTTGAACTAAGGACACCCACCGGGGAGCTGTTTTTT; CDR3aa: CSVELRTPTGELFF
len: 14; j_gene: TRBJ2-1; abundance: few; d_gene: NA; v_gene: TRBV29-1; CDR3nt: TGCAGCGTCGAGATGGGGGTTCGATACAATGAGCAGTTCTTC; CDR3aa: CSVEMGVRYNEQFF
len: 11; j_gene: TRBJ1-1; abundance: few; d_gene: NA; v_gene: TRBV2; CDR3nt: TGTGCCAGCATGCAGAGCACTGAAGCTTTCTTT; CDR3aa: CASMQSTEAFF
len: 16; j_gene: TRBJ2-5; abundance: NA; d_gene: TRBD1; v_gene: TRBV5-8; CDR3nt: TGTGCCAGCAGCGGGGGGACAGGGGTAAAAGGAGAGACCCAGTACTTC; CDR3aa: CASSGGTGVKGETQYF
len: 16; j_gene: TRBJ2-2; abundance: once; d_gene: NA; v_gene: TRBV7-3; CDR3nt: TGTGCCAGCAGCTTAATGACGGGGGGCGGGACCGGGGAGCTGTTTTTT; CDR3aa: CASSLMTGGGTGELFF
len: 14; j_gene: TRBJ1-4; abundance: many; d_gene: NA; v_gene: TRBV7-2; CDR3nt: TGTGCCAGCAGCCTGGACAGAACGAATGAAAAACTGTTTTTT; CDR3aa: CASSLDRTNEKLFF
len: 15; j_gene: TRBJ1-4; abundance: few; d_gene: NA; v_gene: TRBV15; CDR3nt: TGTGCCACCAGCAGAGACCCTGGGATAGGTGAAAAACTGTTTTTT; CDR3aa: CATSRDPGIGEKLFF
len: 13; j_gene: TRBJ2-1; abundance: NA; d_gene: NA; v_gene: TRBV18; CDR3nt: TGTGCCAGCTCACCACAGGAGTACAATGAGCAGTTCTTC; CDR3aa: CASSPQEYNEQFF
len: 17; j_gene: TRBJ1-5; abundance: many; d_gene: NA; v_gene: TRBV4-1; CDR3nt: TGCGCCAGCAGCCAAGTTGGGGGGAGACAACGCAATCAGCCCCAGCATTTT; CDR3aa: CASSQVGGRQRNQPQHF
len: 11; j_gene: TRBJ2-1; abundance: once; d_gene: NA; v_gene: TRBV5-1; CDR3nt: TGCGCCAGCAGCTTGGAACGGGTCCAGTTCTTC; CDR3aa: CASSLERVQFF
len: 14; j_gene: TRBJ1-1; abundance: few; d_gene: NA; v_gene: TRBV20-1; CDR3nt: TGCAGTGCTAGAGATCAGCTTTTGAACACTGAAGCTTTCTTT; CDR3aa: CSARDQLLNTEAFF
len: 19; j_gene: TRBJ2-6; abundance: NA; d_gene: NA; v_gene: TRBV7-9; CDR3nt: TGTGCCAGCAGCTTGGCCCGGGGACAAAAAAGATCTGGGGCCAACGTCCTGACTTTC; CDR3aa: CASSLARGQKRSGANVLTF
len: 16; j_gene: TRBJ1-2; abundance: few; d_gene: TRBD1; v_gene: TRBV6-2/TRBV6-3; CDR3nt: TGTGCCAGCAGCAGACGACCGACAGGGAAGTATGGTGGCTACACCTTC; CDR3aa: CASSRRPTGKYGGYTF
len: 14; j_gene: TRBJ1-5; abundance: few; d_gene: NA; v_gene: TRBV19; CDR3nt: TGTGCCAGTAGCCACCGGGGGTGGAGGCCGGGCCTGCATTTT; CDR3aa: CASSHRGWRPGLHF
len: 15; j_gene: TRBJ1-1; abundance: many; d_gene: TRBD1; v_gene: TRBV12-3/TRBV12-4; CDR3nt: TGTGCCAGCAGGACAGGGTGGGGGTTTGCGACTGAAGCTTTCTTT; CDR3aa: CASRTGWGFATEAFF
len: 16; j_gene: TRBJ1-2; abundance: few; d_gene: TRBD1; v_gene: TRBV6-6; CDR3nt: TGTGCCAGCAGTTACGATCAGGGGACAGGGGGACATGGCTACACCTTC; CDR3aa: CASSYDQGTGGHGYTF